This T cell receptor beta chain was recovered during a study of blood T cell repertoires in COVID-19. About the research overall: Material from acute and convalescent COVID-19 was sourced from the United States, Italy and Spain. Nucleic acid was either cDNA or gDNA, and it came from T cells, B-cell-depleted T cells, or PBMCs.

The CDR3 has 13 residues. The germline V gene has CDR1 LNHDA and CDR2 SQIVND (reference sequence). Trimming shortened V by 7 bases and J by 3 bases, and 12 bases separated the two germline ends. Seattle patient enrollment occurred during active infection, with longitudinal follow-up thereafter. Original processing notes: How many nucleated cells were present was estimated from reference gene primer amplification. Clones were sequenced by immunoSEQ multiplex PCR, and TCRdb holds only the in-frame ones, with some missing. That table supplies the V and J calls and clone size; D and trimming were determined from the DNA. Seen here are under 400,000 clones, about 87% observed once, and the top ten hold less than 11%.

The clonotype originates from a woman younger than 45 with COVID-19, enrolled during active disease. The sample taken for sequencing was peripheral blood. This chain joins TRBV19 and TRBJ1-2; weak D call: TRBD1 (6 bases). The CDR3 is CASTSRGYYGYTF. DNA for the CDR3: TGTGCCAGTACCTCAAGGGGGTACTATGGCTACACCTTC.